These T cell receptor beta chains were read from a single sample in a study of long-term antiretroviral therapy in people with HIV. Some clones are missing from TCRdb's copy, which holds only in-frame ones; the method was immunoSEQ multiplex PCR. This table holds some 48,000 clones, about 81% found once. Sequenced material: unsorted PBMCs, taken 0.8 years after starting antiretroviral therapy. The receptors originated from a woman aged 18-35 years with HIV. Both conserved end residues are part of each CDR3. D genes are given only for firm matches. Rows may omit the clone size; those that give it use once, few, many or a size class.

clone size	V gene	J gene	D gene	CDR3 protein
NA	TRBV5-1	TRBJ2-2	NA	CASSLVSQISTGELFF
NA	TRBV7-8	TRBJ2-3	TRBD2	CASSLGASGTRTDTQYF
NA	TRBV11-2	TRBJ1-2	NA	CASSFGAGWDYGYTF
few	TRBV4-2	TRBJ2-1	TRBD2	CASSHWLAGEDEQFF
NA	TRBV28	TRBJ2-2	NA	CASIPIGENTGELFF
NA	TRBV10-3	TRBJ1-3	NA	CAISESSPRTGNTIYF
NA	TRBV4-2	TRBJ1-3	NA	CASSQDSGFNYGNTIYF
NA	TRBV7-2	TRBJ2-1	TRBD2	CASSLGLAENNEQFF
NA	TRBV29-1	TRBJ2-6	NA	CSVITGANVLTF
NA	TRBV5-4	TRBJ2-7	TRBD2	CASSSPGLVYEQYF
NA	TRBV7-2	TRBJ2-1	NA	CASSLKGITLTNEQFF
few	TRBV5-1	TRBJ1-1	NA	CASSLSAANTEAFF
NA	TRBV6-1	TRBJ1-5	NA	CASSEPGHIRAQHF
NA	TRBV7-8	TRBJ2-2	NA	CAVPGHLLRNTGELFF
NA	TRBV7-9	TRBJ1-3	NA	CASSLEAHLSGNTIYF
NA	TRBV7-2	TRBJ2-7	TRBD1	CASSLQGTGDYEQYF
NA	TRBV29-1	TRBJ2-2	TRBD1	CSVFDRATGELFF
NA	TRBV27	TRBJ2-1	TRBD2	CASSSLAGEINEQFF
few	TRBV29-1	TRBJ2-7	NA	CSVEDAGRGSYEQYF
NA	TRBV19	TRBJ2-1	TRBD2	CASTGVILSGSRINEQFF
NA	TRBV28	TRBJ2-6	NA	CASSLHFSGANVLTF
NA	TRBV9	TRBJ2-1	NA	CASSPSLGAYNEQFF
NA	TRBV13	TRBJ2-3	NA	CASSSSLGSTDTQYF
NA	TRBV10-2	TRBJ1-5	NA	CASSESAGQPQHF
few	TRBV7-7	TRBJ2-1	NA	CASSLGREYNEQFF
NA	TRBV19	TRBJ1-1	TRBD1	CASSGQAFDTEAFF